These 21 T cell receptor beta chains were sequenced from one sample in a study of blood T cells in healthy people across ages. Then a second PCR, running about 6 to 12 cycles, was carried out with a sample-barcoded 5' primer and a J-beta primer mix. TCRdb processed the 5' RACE reads anew with MiXCR; each CDR3 protein has one entry. The sample holds some 1,500,000 distinct CDR3 sequences, 42% seen once. The sample was blood. The source of these receptors is a woman between 18 and 29 years old in good health.

The CDR3 loop is CASSPGTPPDNEQYF. CDR3 in DNA: TGTGCCAGCTCACCCGGGACACCTCCTGACAATGAGCAGTACTTC. The chain combines TRBV18 with TRBJ2-5; maybe TRBD1 (6 bases). CDR1 and CDR2 (germline): KGHSH, LQKENI. This CDR3 is built from 15 residues. The ends were cut back, 3 bases at V and 11 bases at J, with 22 bases in the middle.

In this sample, this clonotype turned up once. The gene calls are TRBV20-1 and TRBJ2-1, with 8 bases fitting TRBD2. CDR1 and CDR2 from the germline V gene are DFQATT and SNEGSKA (reference sequence). Germline trimming cut 7 bases from V and 6 bases from J; bases unmatched to any gene: 11. The CDR3 runs 14 residues. This chain's CDR3 is CSVPVGTRINEQFF. The CDR3 nucleotides are TGCAGTGTGCCGGTTGGGACTAGAATCAATGAGCAGTTCTTC.

This clonotype came up many times. The rearrangement joins TRBV2 to TRBJ2-1; D remains ambiguous. CDR3 length: 15 amino acids. With 2 bases removed from V and 5 bases from J, the gap between germline ends came to 13 bases. Germline V gene sequence: CDR1 SNHLY, CDR2 FYNNEI. CDR3 sequence reads: CASSEPGLNDNEQFF. CDR3 coding DNA: TGTGCCAGCAGTGAACCGGGTTTGAACGACAATGAGCAGTTCTTC.

This chain links TRBV21-1 with TRBJ1-4; TRBD1 is the table's D call and was not checked against the DNA. TRBV21-1 is marked as a pseudogene. The CDR3 extends over 17 amino acids. The CDR3: CASSKASDRGSEEKLFF. The CDR3 nucleotides are TGTGCCAGCAGCAAAGCTTCGGACAGGGGATCAGAGGAAAAACTGTTTTTT.

This clonotype was observed a handful of times. The gene calls are TRBV30 and TRBJ1-2, with TRBD1 as a possible D gene (5 bases). The germline CDR1 and CDR2 sequences are GTSNPN and SVGIG (reference sequence). With 8 bases removed from V and 4 bases from J, the gap between germline ends came to 29 bases. CDR3 length equals 17 residues. CDR3 amino acids: CAHPNPPDITVGYGYTF. DNA for the CDR3: TGTGCCCATCCCAACCCCCCGGACATCACGGTGGGCTATGGCTACACCTTC.

The chain's CDR3 is CSAMGQVNEQYF. The CDR3 region has the DNA TGCAGTGCTATGGGGCAGGTCAATGAGCAGTACTTC. The gene calls are TRBV20-1 and TRBJ2-5; the D gene is possibly TRBD1 (5 bases). This CDR3 has 12 residues. Trimming cost V 4 bases and J 11 bases, with 17 bases left between them. Germline CDR1 is DFQATT and CDR2 is SNEGSKA (reference sequence).

The chain couples TRBV5-1 to TRBJ2-3, with 7 bases identical to TRBD1. V was clipped by 2 bases and J by 2 bases; unmatched bases: 5. CDR1 SGHRS and CDR2 YFSETQ come from the germline V gene. CDR3 length equals 15 residues. CDR3 region: CASSLTGQYTDTQYF. The CDR3 DNA reads TGCGCCAGCAGCTTAACGGGACAGTACACAGATACGCAGTATTTT.

The chain recombines TRBV4-2 with TRBJ1-5, with D unclear. The CDR3 is made up of 15 amino acids. Germline V CDR1 and CDR2: LGHNA, YNFKEQ. Deletions cut 0 bases from V and 5 bases from J, with 11 bases between. Here the CDR3 reads CASSQDGLADQPQHF. The CDR3 DNA reads TGTGCCAGCAGCCAAGATGGCCTAGCGGATCAGCCCCAGCATTTT.

This chain connects TRBV7-9 to TRBJ1-1; 7 bases agree with TRBD1. There are 15 residues in the CDR3. The junction had 7 bases not matched to a gene; V was cut back by 5 bases and J by 1 base. The V gene's germline CDR1 is SEHNR and CDR2 FQNEAQ (reference sequence). The CDR3 protein is CASSILTGRNTEAFF. The CDR3 DNA is TGTGCCAGCAGCATATTGACAGGGAGGAACACTGAAGCTTTCTTT.

The V call is TRBV7-2, the J call TRBJ1-2; D not certain. CDR1 is SGHTA and CDR2 is FQGNSA in the germline V gene. CDR3 length: 15 residues. V lost 4 bases and J 4 bases, leaving 16 bases between the germline ends. The DNA for the CDR3 is TGTGCCAGCAGCTCCAGGCCGGGGAACTTCTATGGCTACACCTTC. Translating gives CASSSRPGNFYGYTF.

The chain uses TRBV9 and TRBJ1-2; weak D call: TRBD1 (5 bases). The CDR3 runs to 15 residues. Trimming removed 4 bases from V and 3 bases from J, with 16 bases in between. The germline gives CDR1 SGDLS, CDR2 YYNGEE. The CDR3 DNA reads TGTGCCAGCAGCCCCCATGGAGGGGCCGACTATGGCTACACCTTC. It is translated as CASSPHGGADYGYTF.

This clonotype was counted between two and nine times. V usage is TRBV25-1 and J usage is TRBJ2-1; 7 bases agree with TRBD1. V lost 4 bases and J lost 4; bases outside the gene matches: 4. This CDR3 is built from 14 residues. The germline gives CDR1 MGHDK, CDR2 SYGVNS. CDR3 in amino acids: CASSALQGYNEQFF. The CDR3 DNA sequence: TGTGCCAGCAGTGCCTTACAGGGGTACAATGAGCAGTTCTTC.

The chain uses TRBV20-1 and TRBJ2-4; possibly TRBD2 for D (6 bases). The CDR3 loop spans 12 amino acids. V was clipped by 6 bases and J by 9 bases, with 15 bases between them. The germline V gene encodes CDR1 DFQATT and CDR2 SNEGSKA (reference sequence). CDR3 region: CSALPTGSIQYF. The CDR3 DNA is TGCAGTGCGCTCCCGACCGGGAGCATTCAGTACTTC.

This clonotype occurred a few times. This rearrangement joins TRBV29-1 to TRBJ2-3; D not certain. V was trimmed by 2 bases and J by 2 bases, leaving 5 bases between them. CDR3 length: 12 amino acids. Looked up from germline, CDR1 is SQVTM and CDR2 is ANQGSEA. The CDR3 DNA sequence: TGCAGCGTTGAACAGGCCACAGATACGCAGTATTTT. Encoded protein: CSVEQATDTQYF.

The chain has TRBV7-2 and TRBJ1-2, with a possible D match to TRBD1 (5 bases). Germline CDR1 SGHTA, CDR2 FQGNSA. V gave up 0 bases and J gave up 4 bases, with 6 bases separating them. This CDR3 is built from 13 residues. CDR3 region: CASSLAQGYGYTF. The CDR3, as DNA: TGTGCCAGCAGCTTAGCCCAGGGCTATGGCTACACCTTC.

The CDR3 nucleotides are TGCAGTGCTAAACCGGGACTAGCGGACCAAGAGACCCAGTACTTC. It codes for CSAKPGLADQETQYF. The rearrangement joins TRBV20-1 to TRBJ2-5; 11 nucleotides agree with TRBD2. CDR1 is DFQATT, CDR2 SNEGSKA, per germline (reference sequence). The CDR3 is 15 amino acids. V was clipped by 4 bases and J by 0 bases; unmatched bases: 4.

This clonotype occurred a few times. The chain uses TRBV4-2 and TRBJ1-1; D is undetermined. Germline CDR1 and CDR2: LGHNA and YNFKEQ. V lost 0 bases and J 1 base, leaving 9 bases between the germline ends. CDR3 length equals 15 residues. CDR3 sequence reads: CASSQDERQNTEAFF. In nucleotides, the CDR3 is TGTGCCAGCAGCCAAGATGAGAGGCAGAACACTGAAGCTTTCTTT.

This clonotype was counted only a few times. V usage is TRBV12-3 or TRBV12-4 and J usage is TRBJ2-3, with 8 positions matching TRBD2. The CDR3 totals 15 residues. V lost 7 bases and J lost 3; bases outside the gene matches: 9. CDR3 sequence (DNA): TGTGCCAGCACCCCCTATTCGGGGGGGACAGATACGCAGTATTTT. Its translation is CASTPYSGGTDTQYF.

This rearrangement joins TRBV29-1 to TRBJ2-5; no definite D call. Trimming cost V 0 bases and J 3 bases, with 14 bases left between them. CDR3 length: 15 amino acids. The germline CDR1 and CDR2 sequences are SQVTM and ANQGSEA. CDR3 residues: CSVEDGRKLKETQYF. Written as DNA, the CDR3 is TGCAGCGTTGAAGATGGCAGAAAGTTAAAAGAGACCCAGTACTTC. The entire variable domain, with the rest obtained from reference TRBV29-1 and TRBJ2-5, is as follows: SAVISQKPSRDICQRGTSLTIQCQVDSQVTMMFWYRQQPGQSLTLIATANQGSEATYESGFVIDKFPISRPNLTFSTLTVSNMSPEDSSIYLCSVEDGRKLKETQYFGPGTRLLVL.

There are a few counts of this clonotype. V and J are TRBV20-1 and TRBJ2-3, with D maybe TRBD1 (6 bases). CDR3 size: 15 residues. Trimming left V 3 bases short and J 9 bases short, with 22 bases between. Germline values: CDR1 DFQATT, CDR2 SNEGSKA (reference sequence). The CDR3 here is CSARRLARPGVTQYF. In DNA form, the CDR3 reads TGCAGTGCTAGGAGGCTAGCCCGGCCAGGGGTAACGCAGTATTTT.

This clonotype occurred a few times. The V gene is TRBV29-1, the J gene TRBJ2-5, with D unclear. The CDR3 sequence is 14 residues long. Germline loops: CDR1 SQVTM, CDR2 ANQGSEA. The germline V and J ends were trimmed by 5 bases and 1 base, with 14 bases remaining between them. In DNA, the CDR3 is TGCAGCGTTAGTAGGGTATTGGGCCAAGAGACCCAGTACTTC. This gives the protein CSVSRVLGQETQYF.